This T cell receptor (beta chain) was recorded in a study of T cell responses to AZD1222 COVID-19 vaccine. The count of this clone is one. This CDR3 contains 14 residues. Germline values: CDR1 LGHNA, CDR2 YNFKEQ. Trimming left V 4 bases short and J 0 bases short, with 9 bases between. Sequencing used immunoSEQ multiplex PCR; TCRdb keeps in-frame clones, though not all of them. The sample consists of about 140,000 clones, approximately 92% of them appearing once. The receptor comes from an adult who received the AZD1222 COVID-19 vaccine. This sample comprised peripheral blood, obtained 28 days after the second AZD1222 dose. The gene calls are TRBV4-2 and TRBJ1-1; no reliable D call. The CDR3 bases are TGTGCCAGCAGCCGGGCCAGCATGAACACTGAAGCTTTCTTT. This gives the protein CASSRASMNTEAFF.